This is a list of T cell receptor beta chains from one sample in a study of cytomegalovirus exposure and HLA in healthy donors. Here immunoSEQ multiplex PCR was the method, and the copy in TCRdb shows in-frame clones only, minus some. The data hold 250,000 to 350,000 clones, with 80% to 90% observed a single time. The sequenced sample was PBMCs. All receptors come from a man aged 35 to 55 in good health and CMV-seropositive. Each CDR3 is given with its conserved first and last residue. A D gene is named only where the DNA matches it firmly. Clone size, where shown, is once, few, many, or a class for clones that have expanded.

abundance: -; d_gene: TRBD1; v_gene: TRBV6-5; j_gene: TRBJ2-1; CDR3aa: CASSSAGTGNNEQFF; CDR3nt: TGTGCCAGCAGTTCCGCCGGGACAGGGAACAATGAGCAGTTCTTC
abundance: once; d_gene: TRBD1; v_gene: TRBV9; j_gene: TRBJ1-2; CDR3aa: CASSLTDGTGANYGYTF; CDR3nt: TGTGCCAGCAGCCTCACGGACGGGACAGGGGCTAACTATGGCTACACCTTC
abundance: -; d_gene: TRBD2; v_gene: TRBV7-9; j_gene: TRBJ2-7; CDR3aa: CASSPRTSGSYEQYF; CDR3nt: TGTGCCAGCAGCCCCCGGACTAGCGGGAGTTACGAGCAGTACTTC
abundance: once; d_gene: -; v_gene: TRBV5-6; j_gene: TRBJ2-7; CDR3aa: CASSLGAESYEQYF; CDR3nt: TGTGCCAGCAGCTTGGGGGCAGAGTCCTACGAGCAGTACTTC
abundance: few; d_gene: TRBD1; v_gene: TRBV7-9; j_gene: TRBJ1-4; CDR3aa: CGAGGATNEKLFF; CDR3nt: TGCGGAGCAGGGGGCGCAACTAATGAAAAACTGTTTTTT
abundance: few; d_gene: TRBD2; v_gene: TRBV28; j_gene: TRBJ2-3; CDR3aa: CASSPPSGLTDTQYF; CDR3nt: TGTGCCAGCAGCCCCCCTAGCGGCCTCACAGATACGCAGTATTTT
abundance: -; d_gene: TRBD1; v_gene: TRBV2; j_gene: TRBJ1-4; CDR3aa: CASRKQGVVANEKLFF; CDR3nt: TGTGCCAGCAGAAAACAGGGGGTCGTAGCTAATGAAAAACTGTTTTTT
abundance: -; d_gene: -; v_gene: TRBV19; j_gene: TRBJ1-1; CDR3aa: CASSVTGTPNTEAFF; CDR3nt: TGTGCCAGTAGTGTCACCGGGACACCGAACACTGAAGCTTTCTTT
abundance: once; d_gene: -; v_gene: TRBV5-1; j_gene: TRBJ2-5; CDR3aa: CASSPPISQETQYF; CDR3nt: TGCGCCAGCAGTCCGCCTATCTCCCAAGAGACCCAGTACTTC
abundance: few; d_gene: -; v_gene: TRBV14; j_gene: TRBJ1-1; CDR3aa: CASSVLRGTEAFF; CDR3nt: TGTGCCAGCAGCGTACTCCGGGGGACTGAAGCTTTCTTT
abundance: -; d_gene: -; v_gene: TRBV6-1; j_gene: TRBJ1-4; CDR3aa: CASSERGEKLFF; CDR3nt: TGTGCCAGCAGTGAAAGGGGTGAAAAACTGTTTTTT
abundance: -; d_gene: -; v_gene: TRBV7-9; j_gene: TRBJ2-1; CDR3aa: CASSLSQGRYNEQFF; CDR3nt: TGTGCCAGCAGCCTCTCCCAGGGGCGGTACAATGAGCAGTTCTTC
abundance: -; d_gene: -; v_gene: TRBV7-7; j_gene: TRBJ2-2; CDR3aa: CASSRTVTGELFF; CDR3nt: TGTGCTAGCAGCCGGACAGTCACCGGGGAGCTGTTTTTT
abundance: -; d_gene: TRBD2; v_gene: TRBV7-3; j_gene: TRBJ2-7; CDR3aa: CASSLMLAGVGEQYF; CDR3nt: TGTGCCAGCAGCTTAATGCTAGCGGGAGTAGGAGAGCAGTACTTC
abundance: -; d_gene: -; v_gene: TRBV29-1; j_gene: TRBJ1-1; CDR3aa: CSVERVDGLIGEAFF; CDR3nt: TGCAGCGTTGAAAGGGTGGACGGACTTATCGGTGAAGCTTTCTTT
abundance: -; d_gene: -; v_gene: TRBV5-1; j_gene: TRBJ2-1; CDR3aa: CASSLGIKGYNEQFF; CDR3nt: TGCGCCAGCAGCTTGGGTATCAAGGGGTACAATGAGCAGTTCTTC
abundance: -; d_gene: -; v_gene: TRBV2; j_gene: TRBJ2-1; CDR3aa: CASRGIGNEQFF; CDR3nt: TGTGCCAGTAGAGGGATTGGGAATGAGCAGTTCTTC
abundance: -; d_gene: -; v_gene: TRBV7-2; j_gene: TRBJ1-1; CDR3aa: CASSLVSLRGTEAFF; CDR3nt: TGTGCCAGCAGCTTAGTTTCCCTCAGGGGCACTGAAGCTTTCTTT
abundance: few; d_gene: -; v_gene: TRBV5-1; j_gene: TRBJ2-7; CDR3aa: CASSRSGRLYEQYF; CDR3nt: TGCGCCAGCAGTCGGTCGGGGAGGTTATACGAGCAGTACTTC